One and the same sample provided the 25 T cell receptor beta chains below, sequenced in a study of blood T cell repertoires in COVID-19. Some clones are missing from TCRdb's copy, which holds only in-frame ones; the method was immunoSEQ multiplex PCR. Altogether some 200,000 clones are present, roughly 90% being singletons, with the ten largest covering approximately 8.1%. The sequenced sample was PBMCs or T cells enriched from blood (not recorded which). The receptors were sampled from a woman between 18 and 29 years old who had recovered from COVID-19.

The rearrangement uses TRBV7-2 and TRBJ2-7; D possibly corresponds to TRBD2 (5 bases). Germline CDR1 is SGHTA and CDR2 is FQGNSA. CDR3 length: 14 amino acids. The V end lost 5 bases, the J end lost 3 bases, and 14 bases lay between the germline ends. In nucleotides, the CDR3 is TGTGCCAGCAGCCTCGGAGCGGAATACTACGAGCAGTACTTC. Translating gives CASSLGAEYYEQYF. The full variable domain, completed using reference TRBV7-2 and TRBJ2-7, is GAGVSQSPSNKVTEKGKDVELRCDPISGHTALYWYRQSLGQGLEFLIYFQGNSAPDKSGLPSDRFSAERTGGSVSTLTIQRTQQEDSAVYLCASSLGAEYYEQYFGPGTRLTVT.

CDR3 coding DNA: TGCGCCAGCAGCTTGACCCTCGGAGAAGCCAATGAGCAGTTCTTC. This translates into CASSLTLGEANEQFF. The V gene is TRBV5-1, the J gene TRBJ2-1; no clear D gene. Germline values: CDR1 SGHRS, CDR2 YFSETQ. The CDR3 totals 15 residues. The V gene lost 1 base and the J gene lost 6 bases, with 14 bases spanning the gap. The full variable domain, with the rest looked up from reference TRBV5-1 and TRBJ2-1, is KAGVTQTPRYLIKTRGQQVTLSCSPISGHRSVSWYQQTPGQGLQFLFEYFSETQRNKGNFPGRFSGRQFSNSRSEMNVSTLELGDSALYLCASSLTLGEANEQFFGPGTRLTVL.

This clone was seen once. The chain has TRBV4-1 and TRBJ1-5; D is uncertain. Trimming took 0 bases from V and 3 from J, leaving 12 bases between them. The CDR3 extends over 16 amino acids. The V gene's germline CDR1 is MGHRA and CDR2 YSYEKL. In DNA form, the CDR3 reads TGCGCCAGCAGCCAAGAGTTCGGAGCGATCAATCAGCCCCAGCATTTT. This codes for CASSQEFGAINQPQHF.

V is TRBV29-1 and J is TRBJ2-1; no clear D gene. Germline V gene sequence: CDR1 SQVTM, CDR2 ANQGSEA. Trimming cost V 2 bases and J 7 bases, with 6 bases left between them. This CDR3 has 11 amino acids. CDR3 residues: CSVESGNEQFF. Here the CDR3 DNA reads TGCAGCGTTGAATCCGGGAATGAGCAGTTCTTC.

V is TRBV30 and J is TRBJ1-2; D is unresolved. This CDR3 is 13 amino acids long. CDR1 and CDR2 (germline): GTSNPN, SVGIG (reference sequence). V shed 0 bases and J shed 4 bases, with 9 bases lying between them. The DNA for the CDR3 is TGTGCCTGGAGTGTAAACCGGTTCTATGGCTACACCTTC. It is translated as CAWSVNRFYGYTF.

CDR3 sequence reads: CASSTGVKNTEAFF. The DNA for the CDR3 is TGTGCCAGCAGCACGGGGGTTAAGAACACTGAAGCTTTCTTT. The chain employs TRBV7-2 and TRBJ1-1; a weak D match, TRBD1 (5 bases). The CDR3 loop spans 14 amino acids. Trimming removed 5 bases at V and 1 base at J, with 11 bases between. Per the germline V gene, CDR1 is SGHTA and CDR2 is FQGNSA.

V gene TRBV5-4 combines with J gene TRBJ2-5; TRBD1 matches 7 bases. CDR1 and CDR2 from the germline V gene are SGHNT and YYREEE (reference sequence). V lost 2 bases and J lost 10; bases outside the gene matches: 8. The CDR3 has 13 residues. Here the CDR3 reads CASSLALDRIQYF. CDR3 coding DNA: TGTGCCAGCAGCTTAGCATTGGACAGGATCCAGTACTTC.

A word on this clone: One end of the junction is discordant with germline, which a read error may explain. The rearrangement joins TRBV28 to TRBJ1-5; D gene unclear. The V gene's germline CDR1 is MDHEN and CDR2 SYDVKM. The CDR3 length is 14 residues. The CDR3 here is CAGRGAHSNQPQHF. DNA for the CDR3: TGTGCCGGCAGAGGAGCCCATAGCAATCAGCCCCAGCATTTT.

The chain uses TRBV30 and TRBJ1-1, with 7 bases aligning to TRBD1. CDR3 size: 14 residues. The germline gives CDR1 GTSNPN, CDR2 SVGIG (reference sequence). V dropped 5 bases and J dropped 3; count of bases not matched to a gene: 9. In nucleotides, the CDR3 is TGTGCCTGGGGAAACAGACAGGGCCACACTGAAGCTTTCTTT. Encoded protein: CAWGNRQGHTEAFF.

The J gene is TRBJ1-1, the V gene TRBV5-1; 10 bases fit TRBD1. With 4 bases clipped from V and 2 bases from J, the junction kept 5 bases outside the gene matches. Germline assignment: CDR1 SGHRS and CDR2 YFSETQ. The CDR3 runs to 15 residues. CDR3 region: CASSPGQGPNTEAFF. The DNA for the CDR3 is TGCGCCAGCAGCCCGGGACAGGGGCCTAACACTGAAGCTTTCTTT.

This clone was seen a few times. For the CDR3, the DNA is TGTGCCAGCAGCTTCGGTCAGGGACTTCATCAGCCCCAGCATTTT. Protein product: CASSFGQGLHQPQHF. The chain employs TRBV5-5 and TRBJ1-5; weak D call: TRBD1 (5 bases). Germline CDR1 is SGHKS and CDR2 is YYEKEE (reference sequence). The CDR3 is 15 amino acids. V shed 2 bases and J shed 5 bases, with 14 bases lying between them.

The chain links TRBV6-2 or TRBV6-3 to TRBJ2-1; 10 bases are shared with TRBD2. CDR1 and CDR2 from the germline V gene are MNHEY and SVGEGT. The CDR3 loop spans 15 amino acids. With 0 bases clipped from V and 4 bases from J, the junction kept 0 bases outside the gene matches. This CDR3 is CASSYSSGGYNEQFF. CDR3 nucleotides: TGTGCCAGCAGTTACTCTAGCGGGGGGTACAATGAGCAGTTCTTC.

This sequence joins TRBV24-1 and TRBJ2-3; D remains ambiguous. This CDR3 has 12 residues. Germline-derived CDR1 and CDR2 are KGHDR and SFDVKD. Trimming removed 9 bases at V and 3 bases at J, with 9 bases between. CDR3 sequence: CATRATTDTQYF. Written as DNA, the CDR3 is TGTGCCACCCGAGCAACGACAGATACGCAGTATTTT.

The chain employs TRBV29-1 and TRBJ1-4, with TRBD1 as a possible D gene (6 bases). Trimming pared 4 bases from V and 4 bases from J, leaving 13 bases between. The CDR3 has 14 residues. Germline loops: CDR1 SQVTM, CDR2 ANQGSEA. CDR3 amino acids: CSVGPTGSNEKLFF. The CDR3, as DNA: TGCAGCGTTGGCCCGACAGGTAGTAATGAAAAACTGTTTTTT.

The chain employs TRBV5-1 and TRBJ1-5, with a possible D match to TRBD1 (5 bases). This CDR3 has 15 residues. Germline V gene data show CDR1 as SGHRS and CDR2 as YFSETQ. With 0 bases removed from V and 0 bases from J, the gap between germline ends came to 7 bases. CDR3 loop: CASSLGGNSNQPQHF. The CDR3 coding sequence is TGCGCCAGCAGCTTGGGGGGCAATAGCAATCAGCCCCAGCATTTT.

The V gene is TRBV27, the J gene TRBJ2-7, with D possibly TRBD1 on 7 matching bases. In germline, CDR1 is MNHEY, CDR2 SMNVEV (reference sequence). V lost 6 bases to trimming and J lost 2 bases, with 14 bases between them. CDR3 length: 14 amino acids. The CDR3 DNA reads TGTGCCAGCAGCCGTGGCAGGGGGGCCTACGAGCAGTACTTC. It encodes CASSRGRGAYEQYF.

The chain links TRBV28 to TRBJ1-5; 8 bases fit TRBD1. CDR3 length: 17 residues. With 5 bases clipped from V and 6 bases from J, the junction kept 15 bases outside the gene matches. Looked up from germline, CDR1 is MDHEN and CDR2 is SYDVKM. CDR3 loop: CASSPNKGQARRQPQHF. The CDR3 coding sequence is TGTGCCAGCAGTCCTAACAAGGGACAGGCGAGGCGTCAGCCCCAGCATTTT.

The chain has TRBV5-1 and TRBJ2-1, with 8 nucleotides matching TRBD2. The V gene's germline CDR1 is SGHRS and CDR2 YFSETQ. The CDR3 loop spans 17 amino acids. Unmatched junction bases numbered 12, after V lost 0 bases and J lost 7 bases. DNA for the CDR3: TGCGCCAGCAGCTTGGGGAGCGGGGGCCCCACGCGTAATGAGCAGTTCTTC. It codes for CASSLGSGGPTRNEQFF.

CDR3 nucleotides: TGTGCCAGCAGCGCCAGGACTCTTAGCTCCTACAATGAGCAGTTCTTC. Amino acids: CASSARTLSSYNEQFF. The chain carries TRBV3-1 (or the pseudogene TRBV3-2) and TRBJ2-1; D may be TRBD2 (5 bases). The CDR3 extends over 16 amino acids. Per the germline V gene, CDR1 is LGHDT and CDR2 is YNNKEL (reference sequence). The ends were cut back, 5 bases at V and 0 bases at J, with 14 bases in the middle.

This clone has more than one count but fewer than ten. The DNA of the CDR3 is TGTGCCAGCCACTACGGGGGGGCCCGGGAGACCCAGTACTTC. Protein product: CASHYGGARETQYF. The rearrangement joins TRBV3-1 (or the pseudogene TRBV3-2) to TRBJ2-5; 8 nucleotides match TRBD2. V lost 8 bases and J lost 5; bases outside the gene matches: 10. The CDR3 covers 14 residues. Germline V lookup: CDR1 LGHDT, CDR2 YNNKEL (reference sequence).

The rearrangement links TRBV5-5 to TRBJ1-4, with D unclear. Germline CDR1 reads SGHKS; CDR2 reads YYEKEE (reference sequence). There are 16 residues in the CDR3. Trimming pared 3 bases from V and 6 bases from J, leaving 18 bases between. The CDR3 here is CASSSDGLDWDEKLFF. CDR3 DNA: TGTGCCAGCAGCTCCGACGGACTCGACTGGGATGAAAAACTGTTTTTT.

This sequence joins TRBV29-1 and TRBJ1-5, with D possibly being TRBD1 (6 bases). Germline V gene sequence: CDR1 SQVTM, CDR2 ANQGSEA. The length of the CDR3 is 13 residues. The V and J ends lost 5 bases and 3 bases respectively, with 11 bases between them. The CDR3 region has the DNA TGCAGCGTTTTGTCAGGGGCCAATCAGCCCCAGCATTTT. This encodes CSVLSGANQPQHF. Using reference TRBV29-1 and TRBJ1-5 for the parts outside the CDR3, the full variable domain is SAVISQKPSRDICQRGTSLTIQCQVDSQVTMMFWYRQQPGQSLTLIATANQGSEATYESGFVIDKFPISRPNLTFSTLTVSNMSPEDSSIYLCSVLSGANQPQHFGDGTRLSIL.

The chain links TRBV2 to TRBJ2-1; 13 nucleotides agree with TRBD2. The CDR3 contains 16 residues. The germline CDR1 and CDR2 sequences are SNHLY and FYNNEI. V was pared by 3 bases and J by 6 bases, with 5 bases of the junction left unmatched. The CDR3 loop reads CASSDTSGGAGNEQFF. DNA for the CDR3: TGTGCCAGCAGTGACACTAGCGGGGGGGCCGGCAATGAGCAGTTCTTC.

This clone was counted only a few times. V gene TRBV30 combines with J gene TRBJ1-3; a possible D gene is TRBD1 (5 bases). The CDR3 runs 13 residues. The V and J ends lost 1 base and 5 bases respectively, with 9 bases between them. Per germline, CDR1 GTSNPN and CDR2 SVGIG (reference sequence). The CDR3 DNA reads as TGTGCCTGGAGTGATCCAGGGAGAAACACCATATATTTT. Protein: CAWSDPGRNTIYF.

The chain carries TRBV10-1 and TRBJ2-1, with 7 bases identical to TRBD1. V trimming: 6 bases; J trimming: 14 bases; junction bases outside the gene matches: 13. Germline V gene data show CDR1 as WNHNN and CDR2 as SYGVQD (reference sequence). This CDR3 region has 13 residues. CDR3 residues: CASSPRTGWWEFF. In DNA, the CDR3 is TGCGCCAGCAGCCCCCGGACAGGCTGGTGGGAGTTCTTC.